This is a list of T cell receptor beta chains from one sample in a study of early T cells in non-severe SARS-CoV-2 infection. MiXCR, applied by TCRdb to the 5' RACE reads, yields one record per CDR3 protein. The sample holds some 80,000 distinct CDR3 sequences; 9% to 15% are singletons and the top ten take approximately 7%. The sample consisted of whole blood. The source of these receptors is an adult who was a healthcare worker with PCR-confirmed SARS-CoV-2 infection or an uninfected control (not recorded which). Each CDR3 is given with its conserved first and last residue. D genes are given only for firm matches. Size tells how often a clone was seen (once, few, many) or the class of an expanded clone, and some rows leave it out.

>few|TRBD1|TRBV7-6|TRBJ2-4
TGTGCCAGCAGCGACCGAGGGGGCGGTGAAAACATTCAGTACTTC
CASSDRGGGENIQYF
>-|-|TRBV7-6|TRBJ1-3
TGTGCCAGCAGCTCCGGCGACGGAAACACCATATATTTT
CASSSGDGNTIYF
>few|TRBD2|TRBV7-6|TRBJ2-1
TGTGCCAGCAGCTTAGTGTTTGTCGGCGGGAGCCCGCATGAGCAGTTCTTC
CASSLVFVGGSPHEQFF
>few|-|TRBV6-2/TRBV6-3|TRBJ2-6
TGTGCCAGCACCCGAGGAAATTCTGGGGCCAACGTCCTGACTTTC
CASTRGNSGANVLTF
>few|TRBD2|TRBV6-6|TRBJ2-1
TGTGCCAGCAGCCAACATAGCGGGGCCTACAATGAGCAGTTCTTC
CASSQHSGAYNEQFF
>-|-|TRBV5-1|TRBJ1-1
TGCGCCAGCAGCTTGGCCGACGGGGGCCGGGTTGGCACTGAAGCTTTCTTT
CASSLADGGRVGTEAFF
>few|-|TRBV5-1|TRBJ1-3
TGCGCCAGCAGCGCCGGGTTACGTTACTCTGGAAACACCATATATTTT
CASSAGLRYSGNTIYF
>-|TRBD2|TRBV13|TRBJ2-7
TGTGCCAGCAGCTCCCAGGTGCGGGAGGGCCCGCTCGAGCAGTACTTC
CASSSQVREGPLEQYF
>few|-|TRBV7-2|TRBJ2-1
TGTGCCAGCAGCTTATTGGCGATGAGCTCCTACAATGAGCAGTTCTTC
CASSLLAMSSYNEQFF
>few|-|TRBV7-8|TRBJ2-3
TGTGCCAGCAGCGGGCGGGAAGAGGTGCATACGCAGTATTTT
CASSGREEVHTQYF
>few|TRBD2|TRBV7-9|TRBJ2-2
TGTGCCAGCAGCCCCTCAAGACTAGCTGGCACCGGGGAGCTGTTTTTT
CASSPSRLAGTGELFF
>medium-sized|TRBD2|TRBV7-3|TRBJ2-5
TGTGCCAGCAGCTTAACCCCTGGACTAGCGGGAGTTCCGGAGACCCAGTACTTC
CASSLTPGLAGVPETQYF
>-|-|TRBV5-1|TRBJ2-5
TGCGCCAGCAGCTTCGGGAGCCAAGAGACCCAGTACTTC
CASSFGSQETQYF
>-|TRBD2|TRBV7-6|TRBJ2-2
TGTGCCAGCAGCCTGGGACTAGCGGGAGGGGTGGCCGGGGAGCTGTTTTTT
CASSLGLAGGVAGELFF
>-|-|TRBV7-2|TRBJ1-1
TGTGCCAGCAGCTTAGTTTATGGGGGTGGCACTGAAGCTTTCTTT
CASSLVYGGGTEAFF
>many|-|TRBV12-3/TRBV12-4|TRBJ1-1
TGTGCCAGCAGTTTAAGGCCAGACACTGAAGCTTTCTTT
CASSLRPDTEAFF
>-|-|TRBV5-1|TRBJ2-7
TGCGCCAGCAGCTTGGCCCCGCAGGGCGGTTACGAGCAGTACTTC
CASSLAPQGGYEQYF
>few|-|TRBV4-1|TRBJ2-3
TGCGCCAGCAGCCCGCGGACTGCCACCACAGATACGCAGTATTTT
CASSPRTATTDTQYF
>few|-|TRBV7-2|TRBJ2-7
TGTGCCAGCAGCCCTTCGAGCTACTACGAGCAGTACTTC
CASSPSSYYEQYF
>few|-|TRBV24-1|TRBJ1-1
TGTGCCACCAGTGAGGCGGGGGGGGAAACTGAAGCTTTCTTT
CATSEAGGETEAFF
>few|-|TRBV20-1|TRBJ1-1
TGCAGTGCCCCCCACACTGAAGCTTTCTTT
CSAPHTEAFF
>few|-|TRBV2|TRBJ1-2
TGTGCCAGCAGGCCCGATCAAGCGCCCCACTATGGCTACACCTTC
CASRPDQAPHYGYTF
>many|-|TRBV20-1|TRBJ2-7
TGCAGTGCTAGAGATTATCGCTCCTACGAGCAGTACTTC
CSARDYRSYEQYF
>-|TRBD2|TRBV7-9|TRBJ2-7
TGTGCCAGCAGCCAATTTAGGACTAGCGGCTACGAGCAGTACTTC
CASSQFRTSGYEQYF
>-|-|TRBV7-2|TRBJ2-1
TGTGCCAGCAGCTTAGCTCTAGCTACAAAAGAGCAGTTCTTC
CASSLALATKEQFF